This T cell receptor (beta chain) originates from a study of cytomegalovirus exposure and HLA in healthy donors. The repertoire was sequenced with immunoSEQ multiplex PCR; TCRdb's copy has only in-frame clones and lacks some. The sample holds approximately 59,000 clones, 80% to 95% seen once. The ends lost 3 bases at V and 6 bases at J; junction bases unmatched: 10. The CDR3 has 18 amino acids. Germline V lookup: CDR1 SGHDT, CDR2 YYEEEE. This clonotype was obtained from a man between 18 and 35 years old in good health and CMV-seropositive. Sequencing was carried out using PBMCs. V usage is TRBV5-6 and J usage is TRBJ2-2; 14 bases are a match to TRBD2. The CDR3 DNA reads as TGTGCCAGCAGCTCACTTGGCCTGGGACTAGCGGGAGCCGGGGAGCTGTTTTTT. Translation gives CASSSLGLGLAGAGELFF.